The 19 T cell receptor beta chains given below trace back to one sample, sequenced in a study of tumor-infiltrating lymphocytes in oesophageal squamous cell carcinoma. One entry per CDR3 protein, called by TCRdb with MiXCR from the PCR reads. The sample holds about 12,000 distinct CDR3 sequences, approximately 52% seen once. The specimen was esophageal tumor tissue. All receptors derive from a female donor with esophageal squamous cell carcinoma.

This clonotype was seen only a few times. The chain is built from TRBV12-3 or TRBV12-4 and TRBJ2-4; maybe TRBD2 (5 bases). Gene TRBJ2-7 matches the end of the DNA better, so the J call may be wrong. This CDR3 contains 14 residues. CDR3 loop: CASSLATAGYEQYF. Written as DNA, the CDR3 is TGTGCCAGCAGTTTAGCGACCGCGGGCTACGAGCAGTACTTC.

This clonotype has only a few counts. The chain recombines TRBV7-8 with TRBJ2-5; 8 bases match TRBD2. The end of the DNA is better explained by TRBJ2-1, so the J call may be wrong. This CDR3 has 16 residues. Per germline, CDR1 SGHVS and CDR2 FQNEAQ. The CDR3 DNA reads TGTGCCAGCAGCTTGGCCCGAGCGGGAGCCTACAATGAGCAGTTCTTC. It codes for CASSLARAGAYNEQFF.

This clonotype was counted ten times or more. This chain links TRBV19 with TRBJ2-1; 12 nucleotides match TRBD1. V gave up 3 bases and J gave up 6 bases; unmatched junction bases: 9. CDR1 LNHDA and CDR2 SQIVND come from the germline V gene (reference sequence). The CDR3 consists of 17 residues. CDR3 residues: CASSILYRDRGRNEQFF. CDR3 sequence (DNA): TGTGCCAGTAGTATTCTATACCGGGACAGGGGGCGCAATGAGCAGTTCTTC.

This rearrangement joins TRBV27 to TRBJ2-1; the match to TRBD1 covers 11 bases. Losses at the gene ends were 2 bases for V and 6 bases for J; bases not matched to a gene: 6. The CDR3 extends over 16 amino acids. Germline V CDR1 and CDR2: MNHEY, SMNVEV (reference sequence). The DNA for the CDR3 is TGTGCCAGCAGTTTAAGAGGGGACAGGGGGGCCAATGAGCAGTTCTTC. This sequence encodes CASSLRGDRGANEQFF.

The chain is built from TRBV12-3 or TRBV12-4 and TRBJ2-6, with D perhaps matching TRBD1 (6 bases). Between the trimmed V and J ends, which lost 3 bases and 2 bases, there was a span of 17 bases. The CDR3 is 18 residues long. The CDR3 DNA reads TGTGCCAGCAGTTTTCCAGGGGCCATGGATGCTGGGGCCAACGTCCTGACTTTC. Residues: CASSFPGAMDAGANVLTF.

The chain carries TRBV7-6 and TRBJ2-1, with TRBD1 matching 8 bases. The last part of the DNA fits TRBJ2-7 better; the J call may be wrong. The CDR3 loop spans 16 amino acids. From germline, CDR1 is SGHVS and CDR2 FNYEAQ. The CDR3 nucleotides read TGTGCCAGCAGCTTAGCAGCAGGGGGCCTCTCCTACGAGCAGTACTTC. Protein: CASSLAAGGLSYEQYF.

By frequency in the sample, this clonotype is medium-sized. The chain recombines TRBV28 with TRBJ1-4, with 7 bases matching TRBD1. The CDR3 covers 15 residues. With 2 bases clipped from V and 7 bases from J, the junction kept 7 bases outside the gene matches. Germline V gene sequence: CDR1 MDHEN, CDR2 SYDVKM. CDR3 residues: CASSLVDRVGEKLFF. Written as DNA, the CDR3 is TGTGCCAGCAGTTTAGTAGACAGGGTCGGTGAAAAACTGTTTTTT.

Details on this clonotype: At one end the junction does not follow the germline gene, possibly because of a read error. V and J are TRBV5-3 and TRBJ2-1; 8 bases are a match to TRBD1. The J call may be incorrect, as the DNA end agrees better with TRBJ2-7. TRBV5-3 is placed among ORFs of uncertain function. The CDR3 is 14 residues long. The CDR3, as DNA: TGTGCCAGCAGCTCATCGGGACAGGCCTACGAGCAGTACTTC. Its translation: CASSSSGQAYEQYF.

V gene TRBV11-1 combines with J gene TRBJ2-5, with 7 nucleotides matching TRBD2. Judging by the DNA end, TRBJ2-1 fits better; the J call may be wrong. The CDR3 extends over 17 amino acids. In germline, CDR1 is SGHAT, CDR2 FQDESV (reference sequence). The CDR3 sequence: CASSLVGTTSRFNEQFF. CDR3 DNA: TGTGCCAGCAGCTTAGTAGGGACGACTAGCAGGTTCAATGAGCAGTTCTTC.

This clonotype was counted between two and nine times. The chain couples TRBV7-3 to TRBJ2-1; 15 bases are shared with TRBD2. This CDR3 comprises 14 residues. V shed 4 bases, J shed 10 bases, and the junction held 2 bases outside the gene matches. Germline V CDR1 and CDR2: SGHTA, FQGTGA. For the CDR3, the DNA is TGTGCCAGCAGCTCCGGACTAGCGGGAGGGGAGCAGTTCTTC. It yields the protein CASSSGLAGGEQFF.

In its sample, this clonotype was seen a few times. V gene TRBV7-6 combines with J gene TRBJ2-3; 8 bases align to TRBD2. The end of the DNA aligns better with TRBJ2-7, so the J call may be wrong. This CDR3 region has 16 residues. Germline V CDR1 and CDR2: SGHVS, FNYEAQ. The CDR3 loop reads CASSPPGGGMWGEQYF. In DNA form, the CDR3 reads TGTGCCAGCAGCCCCCCGGGGGGGGGGATGTGGGGCGAGCAGTACTTC.

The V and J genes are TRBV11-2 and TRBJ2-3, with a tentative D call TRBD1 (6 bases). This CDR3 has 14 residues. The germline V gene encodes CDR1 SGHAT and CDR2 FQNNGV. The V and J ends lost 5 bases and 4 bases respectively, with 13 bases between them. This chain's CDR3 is CASSPSQGSDTQYF. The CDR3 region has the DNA TGTGCCAGCAGCCCCTCACAGGGCTCAGATACGCAGTATTTT.

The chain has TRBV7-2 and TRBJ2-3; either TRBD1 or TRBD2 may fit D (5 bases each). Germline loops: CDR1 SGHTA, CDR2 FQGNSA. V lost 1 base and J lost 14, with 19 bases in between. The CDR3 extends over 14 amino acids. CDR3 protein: CASSLVGRVGELYF. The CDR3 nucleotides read TGTGCCAGCAGCTTAGTCGGCAGGGTAGGGGAGCTGTATTTT.

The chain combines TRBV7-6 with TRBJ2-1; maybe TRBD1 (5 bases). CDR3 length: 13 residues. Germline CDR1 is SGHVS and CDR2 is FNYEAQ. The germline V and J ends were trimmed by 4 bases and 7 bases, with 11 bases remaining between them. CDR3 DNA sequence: TGTGCCAGCAGCTCCCAACAGGCAAATGAGCAGTTCTTC. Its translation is CASSSQQANEQFF.

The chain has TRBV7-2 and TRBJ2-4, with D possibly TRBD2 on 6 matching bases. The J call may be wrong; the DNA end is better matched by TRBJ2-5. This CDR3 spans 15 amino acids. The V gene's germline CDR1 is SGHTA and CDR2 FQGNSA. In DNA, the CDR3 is TGTGCCAGCAGCTCGACGCGGGGAGTCCAAGAGACCCAGTACTTC. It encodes CASSSTRGVQETQYF.

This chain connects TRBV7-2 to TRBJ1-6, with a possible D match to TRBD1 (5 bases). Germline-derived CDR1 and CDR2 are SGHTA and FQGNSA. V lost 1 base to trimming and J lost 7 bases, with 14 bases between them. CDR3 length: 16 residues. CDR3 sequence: CASSLGVGTWNSPLHF. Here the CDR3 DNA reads TGTGCCAGCAGCTTAGGGGTGGGGACTTGGAATTCACCCCTCCACTTT.

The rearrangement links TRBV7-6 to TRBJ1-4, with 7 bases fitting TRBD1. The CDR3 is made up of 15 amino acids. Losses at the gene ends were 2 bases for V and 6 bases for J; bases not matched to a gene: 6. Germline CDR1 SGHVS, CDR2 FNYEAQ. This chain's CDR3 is CASSLRTGSYEKLFF. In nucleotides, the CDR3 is TGTGCCAGCAGCTTAAGGACAGGCTCTTATGAAAAACTGTTTTTT.

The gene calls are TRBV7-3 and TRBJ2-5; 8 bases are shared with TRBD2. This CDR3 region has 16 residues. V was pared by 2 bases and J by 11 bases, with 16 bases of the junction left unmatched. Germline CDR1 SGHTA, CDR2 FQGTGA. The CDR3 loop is CASSLYGAGVDNEQYF. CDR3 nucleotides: TGTGCCAGCAGCTTATACGGAGCGGGAGTGGACAATGAGCAGTACTTC.

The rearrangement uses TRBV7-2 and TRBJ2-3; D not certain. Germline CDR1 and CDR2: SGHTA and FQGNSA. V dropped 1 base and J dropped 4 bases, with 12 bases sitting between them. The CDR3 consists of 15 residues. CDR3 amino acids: CASSLEVEQPDTQYF. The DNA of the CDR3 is TGTGCCAGCAGCTTAGAGGTCGAGCAGCCAGATACGCAGTATTTT. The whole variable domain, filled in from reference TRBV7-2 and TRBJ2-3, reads GAGVSQSPSNKVTEKGKDVELRCDPISGHTALYWYRQSLGQGLEFLIYFQGNSAPDKSGLPSDRFSAERTGGSVSTLTIQRTQQEDSAVYLCASSLEVEQPDTQYFGPGTRLTVL.